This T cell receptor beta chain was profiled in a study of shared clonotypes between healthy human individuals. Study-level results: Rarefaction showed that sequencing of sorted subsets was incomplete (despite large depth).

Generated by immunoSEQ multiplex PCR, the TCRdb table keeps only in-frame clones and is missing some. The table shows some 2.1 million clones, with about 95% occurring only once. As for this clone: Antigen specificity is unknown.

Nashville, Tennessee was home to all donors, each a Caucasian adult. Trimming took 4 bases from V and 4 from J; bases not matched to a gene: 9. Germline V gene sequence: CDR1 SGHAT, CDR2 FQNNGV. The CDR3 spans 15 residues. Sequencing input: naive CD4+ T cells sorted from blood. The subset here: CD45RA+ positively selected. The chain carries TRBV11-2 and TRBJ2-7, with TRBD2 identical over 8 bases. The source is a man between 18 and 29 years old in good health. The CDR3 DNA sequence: TGTGCCAGCAGCTACTCTCCGGGACTAGTATACGAGCAGTACTTC. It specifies CASSYSPGLVYEQYF.